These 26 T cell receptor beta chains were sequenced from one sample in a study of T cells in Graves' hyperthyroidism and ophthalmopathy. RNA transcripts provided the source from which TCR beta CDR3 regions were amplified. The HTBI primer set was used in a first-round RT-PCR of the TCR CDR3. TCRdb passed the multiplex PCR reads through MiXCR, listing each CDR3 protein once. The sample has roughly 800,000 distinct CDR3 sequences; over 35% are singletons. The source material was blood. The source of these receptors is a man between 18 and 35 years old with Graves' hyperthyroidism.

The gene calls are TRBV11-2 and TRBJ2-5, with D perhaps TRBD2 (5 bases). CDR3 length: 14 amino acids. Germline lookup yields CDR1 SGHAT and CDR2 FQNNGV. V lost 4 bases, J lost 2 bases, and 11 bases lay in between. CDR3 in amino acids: CASSSFGEQETQYF. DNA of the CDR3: TGTGCCAGCAGCTCCTTCGGGGAGCAAGAGACCCAGTACTTC.

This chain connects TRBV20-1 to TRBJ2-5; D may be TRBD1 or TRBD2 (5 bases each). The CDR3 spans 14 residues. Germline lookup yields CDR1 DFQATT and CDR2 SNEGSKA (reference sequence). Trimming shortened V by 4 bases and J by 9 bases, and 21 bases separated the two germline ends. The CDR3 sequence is CSAIDGTISGAQYF. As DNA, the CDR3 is TGCAGTGCTATTGACGGGACCATCTCCGGGGCCCAGTACTTC.

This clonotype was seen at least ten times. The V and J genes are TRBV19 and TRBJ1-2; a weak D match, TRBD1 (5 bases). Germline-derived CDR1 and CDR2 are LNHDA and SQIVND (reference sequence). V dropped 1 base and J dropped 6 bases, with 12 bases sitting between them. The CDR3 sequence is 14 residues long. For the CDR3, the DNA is TGTGCCAGTAGTATAGTGCCAGGGAGAAATGGCTACACCTTC. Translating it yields CASSIVPGRNGYTF.

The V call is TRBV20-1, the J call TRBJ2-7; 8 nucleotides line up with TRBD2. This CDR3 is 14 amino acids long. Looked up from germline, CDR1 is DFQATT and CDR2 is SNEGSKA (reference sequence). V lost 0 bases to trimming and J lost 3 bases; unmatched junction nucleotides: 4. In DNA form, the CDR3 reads TGCAGTGCTAGAGATGGCGCGGGAGGCTACGAGCAGTACTTC. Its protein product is CSARDGAGGYEQYF.

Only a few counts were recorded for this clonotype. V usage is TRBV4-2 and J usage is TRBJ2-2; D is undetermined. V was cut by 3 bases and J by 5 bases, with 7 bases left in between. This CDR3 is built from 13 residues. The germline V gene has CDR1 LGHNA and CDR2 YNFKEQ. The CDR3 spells CASSHRITGELFF. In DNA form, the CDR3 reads TGTGCCAGCAGCCACAGGATTACCGGGGAGCTGTTTTTT.

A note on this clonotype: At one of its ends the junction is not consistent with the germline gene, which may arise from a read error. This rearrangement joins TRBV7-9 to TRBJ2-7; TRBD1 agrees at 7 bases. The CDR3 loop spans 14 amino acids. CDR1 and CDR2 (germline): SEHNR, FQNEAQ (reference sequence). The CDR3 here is CASSPRGTAYEQYF. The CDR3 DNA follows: TGTGCTAGCAGCCCACGTGGGACAGCCTACGAGCAGTACTTC.

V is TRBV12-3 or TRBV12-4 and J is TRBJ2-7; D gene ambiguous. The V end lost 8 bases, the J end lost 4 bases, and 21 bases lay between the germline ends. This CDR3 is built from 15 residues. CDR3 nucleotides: TGTGCCAGCGCTATACGGGTGATGTCCAGTTACGAGCAGTACTTC. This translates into CASAIRVMSSYEQYF.

The CDR3 DNA follows: TGTGCCAGCAGCCACGGACCCTCGCAGGTCGAGCAGTACTTC. Protein product: CASSHGPSQVEQYF. The chain couples TRBV7-2 to TRBJ2-7; D gene unclear. The V gene lost 5 bases and the J gene lost 6 bases, with 17 bases spanning the gap. The CDR3 runs 14 residues. Germline V gene sequence: CDR1 SGHTA, CDR2 FQGNSA.

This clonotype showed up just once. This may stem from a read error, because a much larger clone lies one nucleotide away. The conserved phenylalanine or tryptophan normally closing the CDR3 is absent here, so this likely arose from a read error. As DNA, the CDR3 is TGTGCCACCACCGGGGGGGCCAACGTCCTGACTCTC. Translating it yields CATTGGANVLTL. The chain is built from TRBV19 and TRBJ2-6, with unresolved D. The germline CDR1 and CDR2 sequences are LNHDA and SQIVND (reference sequence). CDR3 size: 12 residues. Trimming took off 10 bases at V and 4 bases at J, with 8 bases between the two ends.

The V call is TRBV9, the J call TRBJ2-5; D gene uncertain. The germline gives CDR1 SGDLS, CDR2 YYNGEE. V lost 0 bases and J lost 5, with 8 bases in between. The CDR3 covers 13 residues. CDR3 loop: CASSVVPGETQYF. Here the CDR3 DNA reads TGTGCCAGCAGCGTAGTCCCGGGCGAGACCCAGTACTTC.

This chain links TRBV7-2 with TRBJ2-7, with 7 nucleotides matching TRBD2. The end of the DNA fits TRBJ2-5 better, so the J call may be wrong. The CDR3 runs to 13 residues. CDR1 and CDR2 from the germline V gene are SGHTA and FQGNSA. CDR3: CASSRGEAETQYF. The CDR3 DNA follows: TGTGCCAGCAGCCGGGGGGAGGCAGAGACCCAGTACTTC.

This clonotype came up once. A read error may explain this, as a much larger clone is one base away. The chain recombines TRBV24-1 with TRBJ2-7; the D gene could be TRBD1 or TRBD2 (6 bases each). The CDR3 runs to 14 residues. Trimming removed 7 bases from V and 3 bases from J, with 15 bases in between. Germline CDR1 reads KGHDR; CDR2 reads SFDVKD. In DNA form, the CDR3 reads TGTGCCACCAGCGGGGGCAACTCGGACTACGAGCAGTACTTC. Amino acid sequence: CATSGGNSDYEQYF.

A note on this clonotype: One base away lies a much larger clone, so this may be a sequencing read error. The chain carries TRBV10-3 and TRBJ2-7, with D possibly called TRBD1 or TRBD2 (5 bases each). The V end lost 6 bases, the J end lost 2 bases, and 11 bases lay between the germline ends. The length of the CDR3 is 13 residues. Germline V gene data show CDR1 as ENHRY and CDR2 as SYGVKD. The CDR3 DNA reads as TGTGCCATCAGGGGGGACGGTACCTACGAGCAGTACTTC. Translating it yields CAIRGDGTYEQYF.

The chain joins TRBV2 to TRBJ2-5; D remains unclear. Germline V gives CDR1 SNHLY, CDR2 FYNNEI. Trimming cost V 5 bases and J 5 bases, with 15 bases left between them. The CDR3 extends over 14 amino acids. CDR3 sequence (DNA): TGTGCCAGCAGTTTATATCCCCCTGGGGAGACCCAGTACTTC. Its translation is CASSLYPPGETQYF.

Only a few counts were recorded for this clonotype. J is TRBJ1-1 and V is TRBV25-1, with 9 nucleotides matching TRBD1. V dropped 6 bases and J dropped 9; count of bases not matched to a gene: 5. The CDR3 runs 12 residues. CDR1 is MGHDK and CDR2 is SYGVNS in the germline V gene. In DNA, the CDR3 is TGTGCCAGCAGCCCCGGGACAGGGCAAGCTTTCTTT. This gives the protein CASSPGTGQAFF.

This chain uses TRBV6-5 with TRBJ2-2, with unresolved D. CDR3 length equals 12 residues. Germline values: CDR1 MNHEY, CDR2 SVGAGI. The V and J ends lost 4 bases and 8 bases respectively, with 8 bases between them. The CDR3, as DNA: TGTGCCAGCAGTTTTCAGATTGGGGAGCTGTTTTTT. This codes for CASSFQIGELFF.

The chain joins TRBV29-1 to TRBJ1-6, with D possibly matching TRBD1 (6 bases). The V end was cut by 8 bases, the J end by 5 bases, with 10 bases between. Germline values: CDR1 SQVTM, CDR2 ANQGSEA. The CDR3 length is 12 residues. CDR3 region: CSSQGHNSPLHF. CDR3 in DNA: TGCAGCAGCCAGGGGCATAATTCACCCCTCCACTTT.

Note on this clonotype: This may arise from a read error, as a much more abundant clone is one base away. The CDR3 here is CASRDSPGNTIYF. CDR3 nucleotide sequence: TGTGCCAGCAGGGACAGCCCTGGAAACACCATATATTTT. The chain is built from TRBV6-1 and TRBJ1-3; maybe TRBD1 (6 bases). The CDR3 consists of 13 residues. Trimming stripped 6 bases from V and 2 bases from J, with 8 bases between. Germline CDR1 and CDR2: MNHNS and SASEGT.

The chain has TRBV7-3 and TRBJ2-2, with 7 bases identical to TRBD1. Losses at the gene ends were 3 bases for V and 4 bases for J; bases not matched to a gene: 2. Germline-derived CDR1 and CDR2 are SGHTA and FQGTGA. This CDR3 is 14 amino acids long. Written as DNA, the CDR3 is TGTGCCAGCAGCTTGGGACAGTTCACCGGGGAGCTGTTTTTT. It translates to CASSLGQFTGELFF.

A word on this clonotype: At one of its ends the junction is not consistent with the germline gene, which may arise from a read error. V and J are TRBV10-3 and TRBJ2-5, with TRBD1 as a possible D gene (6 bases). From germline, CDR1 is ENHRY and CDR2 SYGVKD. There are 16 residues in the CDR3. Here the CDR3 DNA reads TGTGCCAGCAGTCCTTCCCGGCAGGGGAGCCGAGAGACCCAGTACTTC. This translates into CASSPSRQGSRETQYF.

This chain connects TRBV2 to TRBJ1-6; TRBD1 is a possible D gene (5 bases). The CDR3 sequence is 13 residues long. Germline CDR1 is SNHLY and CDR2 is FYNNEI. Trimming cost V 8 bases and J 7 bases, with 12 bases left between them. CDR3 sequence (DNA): TGTGCCAGCCCGGGGGAGGCGAATTCACCCCTCCACTTT. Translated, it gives CASPGEANSPLHF.

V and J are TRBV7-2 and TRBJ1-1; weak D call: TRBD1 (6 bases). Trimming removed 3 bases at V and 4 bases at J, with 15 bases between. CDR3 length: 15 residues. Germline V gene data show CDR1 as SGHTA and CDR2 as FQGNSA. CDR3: CASSLDQGRVTEAFF. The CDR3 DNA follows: TGTGCCAGCAGCTTGGATCAGGGGCGGGTCACTGAAGCTTTCTTT.

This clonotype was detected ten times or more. CDR3: CASSLSHSNYGYTF. Here the CDR3 DNA reads TGTGCCAGCAGCTTATCACACAGTAACTATGGCTACACCTTC. The V and J genes are TRBV5-6 and TRBJ1-2; D call uncertain. The ends were cut back, 2 bases at V and 1 base at J, with 9 bases in the middle. CDR3 length equals 14 residues. Looked up from germline, CDR1 is SGHDT and CDR2 is YYEEEE.

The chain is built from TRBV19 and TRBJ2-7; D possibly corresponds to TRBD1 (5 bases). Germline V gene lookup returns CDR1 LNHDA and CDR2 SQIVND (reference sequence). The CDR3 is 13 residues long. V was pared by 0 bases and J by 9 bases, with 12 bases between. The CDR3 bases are TGTGCCAGTAGTATAGATCCAGGGTGGCGGCAGTACTTC. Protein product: CASSIDPGWRQYF.

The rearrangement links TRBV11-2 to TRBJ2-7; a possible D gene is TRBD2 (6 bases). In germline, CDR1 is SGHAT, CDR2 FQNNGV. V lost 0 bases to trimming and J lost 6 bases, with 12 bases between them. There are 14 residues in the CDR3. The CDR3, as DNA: TGTGCCAGCAGCTTAGATTGGACTATCGCCGAGCAGTACTTC. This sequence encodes CASSLDWTIAEQYF.

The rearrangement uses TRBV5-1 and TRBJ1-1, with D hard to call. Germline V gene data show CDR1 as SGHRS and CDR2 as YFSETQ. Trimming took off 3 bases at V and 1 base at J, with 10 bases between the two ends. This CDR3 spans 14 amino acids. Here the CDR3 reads CASSSGRTNTEAFF. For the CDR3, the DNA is TGCGCCAGCAGCTCGGGCCGTACGAACACTGAAGCTTTCTTT.